The next 12 T cell receptor beta chains were all read from a single sample in a study of blood T cell repertoires in COVID-19. The protocol was immunoSEQ multiplex PCR, while the TCRdb copy is restricted to in-frame clones and leaves out a portion. This table holds about 64,000 clones, 70% to 80% found once. Specimen: peripheral blood. The receptor set was obtained from a human donor in a cohort sampled during active COVID-19.

This CDR3 is CASSQSPGLGGTTDTQYF. CDR3 nucleotide sequence: TGTGCCAGCAGTCAATCCCCAGGGTTGGGGGGGACAACAGATACGCAGTATTTT. The chain has TRBV28 and TRBJ2-3; a weak D match, TRBD2 (7 bases). With 5 bases removed from V and 3 bases from J, the gap between germline ends came to 24 bases. This CDR3 is built from 18 residues. Germline CDR1 is MDHEN and CDR2 is SYDVKM.

The V and J genes are TRBV19 and TRBJ2-1; the match to TRBD1 covers 8 bases. This CDR3 has 15 residues. The ends lost 5 bases at V and 3 bases at J; junction bases unmatched: 6. From germline, CDR1 is LNHDA and CDR2 SQIVND (reference sequence). CDR3 coding DNA: TGTGCCAGTAGTCCACGGACAGGGATCTACAATGAGCAGTTCTTC. Translation gives CASSPRTGIYNEQFF.

The rearrangement links TRBV7-2 to TRBJ2-5; the D gene is possibly TRBD2 (6 bases). V gave up 1 base and J gave up 6 bases, with 12 bases separating them. This CDR3 is 14 amino acids long. The V gene's germline CDR1 is SGHTA and CDR2 FQGNSA. CDR3 loop: CASSLGGAGKTQYF. The DNA of the CDR3 is TGTGCCAGCAGCTTAGGAGGGGCGGGGAAGACCCAGTACTTC.

This clone was counted a few times. As DNA, the CDR3 is TGTGCCAGCAGCCCCCCGGGACTAGCGGGAGGGCATGATACGCAGTATTTT. It is translated as CASSPPGLAGGHDTQYF. The chain carries TRBV14 and TRBJ2-3; the match to TRBD2 covers 16 bases. The CDR3 totals 17 residues. In germline, CDR1 is SGHDN, CDR2 FVKESK. V shed 4 bases, J shed 6 bases, and the junction held 7 bases outside the gene matches. Filled out from reference TRBV14 and TRBJ2-3, the complete variable domain reads EAGVTQFPSHSVIEKGQTVTLRCDPISGHDNLYWYRRVMGKEIKFLLHFVKESKQDESGMPNNRFLAERTGGTYSTLKVQPAELEDSGVYFCASSPPGLAGGHDTQYFGPGTRLTVL.

J is TRBJ2-7 and V is TRBV27; 9 bases align to TRBD2. The junction had 9 bases not matched to a gene; V was cut back by 4 bases and J by 2 bases. The CDR3 is made up of 16 amino acids. The germline V gene has CDR1 MNHEY and CDR2 SMNVEV (reference sequence). The CDR3 is CASSSLAAGGPYEQYF. The CDR3 DNA reads TGTGCCAGCAGTTCCCTCGCAGCGGGGGGTCCCTACGAGCAGTACTTC.

The V and J genes are TRBV19 and TRBJ2-3; TRBD2 might be the D (6 bases). With 4 bases removed from V and 5 bases from J, the gap between germline ends came to 22 bases. The CDR3 is 17 residues long. From germline, CDR1 is LNHDA and CDR2 SQIVND (reference sequence). CDR3 sequence: CASSTLGKRVPGDTQYF. The CDR3 DNA reads TGTGCCAGTAGTACCCTCGGGAAGCGGGTCCCAGGAGATACGCAGTATTTT.

In its sample, this clone was seen once. The J gene is TRBJ1-6, the V gene TRBV19; D is perhaps TRBD1 (6 bases). Deletions cut 9 bases from V and 18 bases from J, with 15 bases between. The CDR3 extends over 10 amino acids. In germline, CDR1 is LNHDA, CDR2 SQIVND (reference sequence). CDR3 nucleotides: TGTGCCAGCCCCCCACCGGGACACCACTTT. This gives the protein CASPPPGHHF.

The chain has TRBV6-2 or TRBV6-3 and TRBJ2-1; D uncertain. Trimming removed 2 bases at V and 0 bases at J, with 14 bases between. There are 17 residues in the CDR3. The V gene's germline CDR1 is MNHEY and CDR2 SVGEGT. The chain's CDR3 is CASSYNPRPSSYNEQFF. The CDR3 bases are TGTGCCAGCAGTTACAACCCCAGGCCAAGCTCCTACAATGAGCAGTTCTTC.

This rearrangement joins TRBV19 to TRBJ1-2; tentative D call: TRBD1 (5 bases). V lost 3 bases, J lost 4 bases, and 9 bases lay in between. CDR1 is LNHDA, CDR2 SQIVND, per germline (reference sequence). The CDR3 runs to 13 residues. CDR3 coding DNA: TGTGCCAGTAGTATTTCGGGGGTCTATGGCTACACCTTC. Encoded protein: CASSISGVYGYTF.

J is TRBJ1-2 and V is TRBV28; unclear D gene. Trimming took 5 bases from V and 3 from J, leaving 7 bases between them. Looked up from germline, CDR1 is MDHEN and CDR2 is SYDVKM. This CDR3 is 12 amino acids long. CDR3 residues: CASSLRYYGYTF. Written as DNA, the CDR3 is TGTGCCAGCAGTCTGCGTTACTATGGCTACACCTTC.

This chain connects TRBV6-5 to TRBJ2-4; 8 nucleotides align to TRBD2. With 2 bases clipped from V and 16 bases from J, the junction kept 10 bases outside the gene matches. The CDR3 extends over 13 amino acids. The germline V gene encodes CDR1 MNHEY and CDR2 SVGAGI. The CDR3 DNA follows: TGTGCCAGCAGTTACACGACCGGGACTAGTCACTACTTC. Translated: CASSYTTGTSHYF.

The chain uses TRBV5-1 and TRBJ2-5; D is undetermined. The CDR3 sequence is 13 residues long. Germline V lookup: CDR1 SGHRS, CDR2 YFSETQ. Trimming removed 5 bases at V and 1 base at J, with 9 bases between. This CDR3 reads CASRPPSQETQYF. The CDR3 nucleotides read TGCGCCAGCAGACCGCCTAGCCAAGAGACCCAGTACTTC.